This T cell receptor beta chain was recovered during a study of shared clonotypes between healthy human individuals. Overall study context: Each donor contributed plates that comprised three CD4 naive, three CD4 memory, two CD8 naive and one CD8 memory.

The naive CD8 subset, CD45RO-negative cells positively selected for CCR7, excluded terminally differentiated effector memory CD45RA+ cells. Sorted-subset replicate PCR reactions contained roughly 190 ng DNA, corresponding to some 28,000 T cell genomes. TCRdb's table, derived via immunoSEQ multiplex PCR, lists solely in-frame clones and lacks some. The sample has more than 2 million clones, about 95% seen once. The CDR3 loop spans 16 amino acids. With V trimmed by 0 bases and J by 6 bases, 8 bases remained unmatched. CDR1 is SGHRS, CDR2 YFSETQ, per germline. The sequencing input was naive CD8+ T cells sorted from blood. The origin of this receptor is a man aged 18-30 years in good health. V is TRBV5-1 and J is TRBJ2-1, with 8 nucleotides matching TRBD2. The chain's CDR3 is CASSLALSGKGNEQFF. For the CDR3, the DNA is TGCGCCAGCAGCTTGGCCCTTAGCGGGAAGGGCAATGAGCAGTTCTTC.